These T cell receptor beta chains were read from a single sample in a study of T cells in Graves' hyperthyroidism and ophthalmopathy. TCRdb reprocessed the multiplex PCR reads via MiXCR and lists one record per CDR3 protein. The table has approximately 590,000 distinct CDR3 sequences, approximately 14% seen once. Material for sequencing was blood. Receptors originate from a woman in her 30s with Graves' hyperthyroidism. Both conserved end residues are part of each CDR3. D genes are given only for firm matches. Clone size appears in some rows only: once, few, many, or a class for an expanded clone.

d_call: -; clone_size: -; cdr3_length: 11; j_call: TRBJ1-2; v_call: TRBV29-1; cdr3_aa: CSADFRDGYTF; cdr3_nt: TGCAGCGCGGACTTCCGGGATGGCTACACCTTC
d_call: -; clone_size: many; cdr3_length: 16; j_call: TRBJ1-5; v_call: TRBV20-1; cdr3_aa: CSARSLNDRLNQPQHF; cdr3_nt: TGCAGTGCTAGGTCCTTGAACGACAGGCTCAATCAGCCCCAGCATTTT
d_call: -; clone_size: many; cdr3_length: 13; j_call: TRBJ1-2; v_call: TRBV20-1; cdr3_aa: CSAATGFTYGYTF; cdr3_nt: TGCAGTGCAGCGACAGGATTCACCTATGGCTACACCTTC
d_call: -; clone_size: many; cdr3_length: 15; j_call: TRBJ1-5; v_call: TRBV11-2; cdr3_aa: CASSLGVYSNQPQHF; cdr3_nt: TGTGCCAGCAGCTTGGGGGTTTATAGCAATCAGCCCCAGCATTTT
d_call: -; clone_size: -; cdr3_length: 13; j_call: TRBJ1-3; v_call: TRBV3-1; cdr3_aa: CASSQGPGNTIYF; cdr3_nt: TGTGCCAGCAGCCAAGGGCCAGGAAACACCATATATTTT
d_call: -; clone_size: many; cdr3_length: 14; j_call: TRBJ2-5; v_call: TRBV7-2; cdr3_aa: CASSLNDIQETQYF; cdr3_nt: TGTGCCAGCAGCTTAAACGACATTCAAGAGACCCAGTACTTC
d_call: -; clone_size: many; cdr3_length: 12; j_call: TRBJ1-2; v_call: TRBV30; cdr3_aa: CAWTGGGYGYTF; cdr3_nt: TGTGCCTGGACGGGTGGGGGGTATGGCTACACCTTC
d_call: -; clone_size: -; cdr3_length: 16; j_call: TRBJ1-6; v_call: TRBV30; cdr3_aa: CAWSVQGSSYNSPLHF; cdr3_nt: TGTGCCTGGAGTGTACAAGGGAGCTCCTATAATTCACCCCTCCACTTT
d_call: -; clone_size: -; cdr3_length: 17; j_call: TRBJ2-1; v_call: TRBV6-2/TRBV6-3; cdr3_aa: CASSYSGGASSYNEQFF; cdr3_nt: TGTGCCAGCAGTTACTCCGGCGGGGCGAGCTCCTACAATGAGCAGTTCTTC
d_call: -; clone_size: many; cdr3_length: 12; j_call: TRBJ1-5; v_call: TRBV2; cdr3_aa: CASRGRDQPQHF; cdr3_nt: TGTGCCAGCAGGGGTAGGGATCAGCCCCAGCATTTT
d_call: -; clone_size: many; cdr3_length: 9; j_call: TRBJ1-2; v_call: TRBV2; cdr3_aa: CASSGGYTF; cdr3_nt: TGTGCCAGCAGTGGTGGCTACACCTTC
d_call: TRBD2; clone_size: few; cdr3_length: 14; j_call: TRBJ2-7; v_call: TRBV5-4; cdr3_aa: CASSFRGSMNEQYF; cdr3_nt: TGTGCCAGCAGCTTCCGCGGGAGTATGAACGAGCAGTACTTC
d_call: TRBD1; clone_size: -; cdr3_length: 16; j_call: TRBJ2-3; v_call: TRBV6-5; cdr3_aa: CASSYQGVSSTDTQYF; cdr3_nt: TGTGCCAGCAGTTACCAGGGGGTTTCTAGCACAGATACGCAGTATTTT
d_call: -; clone_size: -; cdr3_length: 13; j_call: TRBJ2-2; v_call: TRBV6-2/TRBV6-3; cdr3_aa: CASTWTATGELFF; cdr3_nt: TGTGCCAGCACATGGACAGCCACGGGGGAGCTGTTTTTT
d_call: -; clone_size: -; cdr3_length: 14; j_call: TRBJ2-1; v_call: TRBV7-2; cdr3_aa: CASRRKEVLGEQFF; cdr3_nt: TGTGCCAGCAGGAGAAAAGAGGTATTGGGTGAGCAGTTCTTC
d_call: -; clone_size: few; cdr3_length: 14; j_call: TRBJ2-7; v_call: TRBV4-1; cdr3_aa: CASSQEAGLYEQYF; cdr3_nt: TGCGCCAGCAGCCAAGAGGCCGGCCTCTACGAGCAGTACTTC
d_call: -; clone_size: few; cdr3_length: 14; j_call: TRBJ2-2; v_call: TRBV3-1; cdr3_aa: CTSSPPHRTGELFF; cdr3_nt: TGTACCAGCAGCCCCCCGCACCGAACCGGGGAGCTGTTTTTT
d_call: -; clone_size: -; cdr3_length: 13; j_call: TRBJ2-1; v_call: TRBV6-1; cdr3_aa: CASRQRDGDEQFF; cdr3_nt: TGTGCCAGCAGACAGAGGGATGGGGATGAGCAGTTCTTC
d_call: TRBD1; clone_size: few; cdr3_length: 18; j_call: TRBJ1-2; v_call: TRBV5-1; cdr3_aa: CASSLDGQGAGSVGGYTF; cdr3_nt: TGCGCCAGCAGCTTGGACGGACAGGGGGCAGGTTCGGTCGGTGGCTACACCTTC
d_call: -; clone_size: -; cdr3_length: 13; j_call: TRBJ1-4; v_call: TRBV7-9; cdr3_aa: CASSQSYGRKLFF; cdr3_nt: TGTGCCAGCAGCCAGTCATACGGAAGGAAACTGTTTTTT
d_call: TRBD1; clone_size: -; cdr3_length: 17; j_call: TRBJ2-1; v_call: TRBV27; cdr3_aa: CASSFPPDRDRDNEQFF; cdr3_nt: TGTGCCAGCAGTTTTCCTCCCGACAGGGACAGGGACAATGAGCAGTTCTTC
d_call: TRBD2; clone_size: many; cdr3_length: 15; j_call: TRBJ2-7; v_call: TRBV11-2; cdr3_aa: CASSSRSGSSYEQYF; cdr3_nt: TGTGCCAGCAGCTCAAGAAGCGGGAGCTCCTACGAGCAGTACTTC
d_call: -; clone_size: many; cdr3_length: 13; j_call: TRBJ2-7; v_call: TRBV2; cdr3_aa: CASSRSGTYEQYF; cdr3_nt: TGTGCCAGCAGTAGGAGCGGCACCTACGAGCAGTACTTC
d_call: -; clone_size: few; cdr3_length: 13; j_call: TRBJ2-3; v_call: TRBV20-1; cdr3_aa: CSARFPSTDTQYF; cdr3_nt: TGCAGTGCTAGATTCCCTAGCACAGATACGCAGTATTTT
d_call: -; clone_size: many; cdr3_length: 15; j_call: TRBJ1-1; v_call: TRBV18; cdr3_aa: CASSPPPGWNTEAFF; cdr3_nt: TGTGCCAGCTCACCACCGCCAGGGTGGAACACTGAAGCTTTCTTT
d_call: TRBD1; clone_size: many; cdr3_length: 16; j_call: TRBJ2-7; v_call: TRBV27; cdr3_aa: CASALGGQGASYEQYF; cdr3_nt: TGTGCCAGCGCCTTGGGGGGACAGGGGGCGTCCTACGAGCAGTACTTC
d_call: TRBD2; clone_size: many; cdr3_length: 16; j_call: TRBJ2-7; v_call: TRBV6-6; cdr3_aa: CASSYLGLAETYEQYF; cdr3_nt: TGTGCCAGCAGTTACTTGGGACTAGCGGAAACCTACGAGCAGTACTTC
d_call: -; clone_size: few; cdr3_length: 14; j_call: TRBJ2-7; v_call: TRBV14; cdr3_aa: CASSSRDINYEQYF; cdr3_nt: TGTGCCAGCAGCTCCCGGGACATCAACTACGAGCAGTACTTC
d_call: TRBD1; clone_size: -; cdr3_length: 21; j_call: TRBJ1-1; v_call: TRBV3-1; cdr3_aa: CASSQGGQGLGGWEVNTEAFF; cdr3_nt: TGTGCCAGCAGCCAAGGGGGACAGGGGCTTGGTGGTTGGGAGGTGAACACTGAAGCTTTCTTT
d_call: -; clone_size: few; cdr3_length: 14; j_call: TRBJ2-4; v_call: TRBV6-1; cdr3_aa: CASNKLGAKNIQYF; cdr3_nt: TGTGCCAGCAATAAGCTAGGGGCCAAAAACATTCAGTACTTC
d_call: -; clone_size: -; cdr3_length: 15; j_call: TRBJ1-6; v_call: TRBV6-1; cdr3_aa: CASSLDSPKASPLHF; cdr3_nt: TGTGCCAGCAGTTTAGACAGTCCTAAGGCTTCACCCCTCCACTTT
d_call: -; clone_size: -; cdr3_length: 15; j_call: TRBJ2-1; v_call: TRBV19; cdr3_aa: CASSIAVQRNNEQFF; cdr3_nt: TGTGCCAGTAGTATAGCCGTACAACGGAACAATGAGCAGTTCTTC
d_call: -; clone_size: many; cdr3_length: 15; j_call: TRBJ1-2; v_call: TRBV29-1; cdr3_aa: CSVENTGMGDYGYTF; cdr3_nt: TGCAGCGTTGAAAACACAGGGATGGGGGACTATGGCTACACCTTC
d_call: TRBD2; clone_size: many; cdr3_length: 16; j_call: TRBJ2-1; v_call: TRBV18; cdr3_aa: CASSYGTSHSYNEQFF; cdr3_nt: TGTGCCAGCTCATACGGGACTAGCCACTCCTACAATGAGCAGTTCTTC
d_call: -; clone_size: few; cdr3_length: 15; j_call: TRBJ2-3; v_call: TRBV5-1; cdr3_aa: CASSLAWRELNTQYF; cdr3_nt: TGCGCCAGCAGCTTGGCCTGGCGGGAATTAAATACGCAGTATTTT
d_call: TRBD2; clone_size: few; cdr3_length: 14; j_call: TRBJ2-7; v_call: TRBV30; cdr3_aa: CAWSRTGGSWGQYF; cdr3_nt: TGTGCCTGGAGTAGGACCGGCGGGAGTTGGGGGCAGTACTTC
d_call: -; clone_size: many; cdr3_length: 15; j_call: TRBJ2-1; v_call: TRBV20-1; cdr3_aa: CSARAVQGVSNEQFF; cdr3_nt: TGCAGTGCTAGAGCAGTCCAGGGAGTAAGCAATGAGCAGTTCTTC
d_call: -; clone_size: many; cdr3_length: 15; j_call: TRBJ1-2; v_call: TRBV6-1; cdr3_aa: CASRNKGLISEGYTF; cdr3_nt: TGTGCCAGCAGGAATAAAGGACTTATCTCGGAAGGCTACACCTTC
d_call: -; clone_size: many; cdr3_length: 17; j_call: TRBJ1-1; v_call: TRBV18; cdr3_aa: CASSPRSLGQPNTEAFF; cdr3_nt: TGTGCCAGCTCACCACGGTCGCTCGGACAGCCGAACACTGAAGCTTTCTTT
d_call: TRBD2; clone_size: few; cdr3_length: 16; j_call: TRBJ2-1; v_call: TRBV5-1; cdr3_aa: CASSWRLAGGPNEQFF; cdr3_nt: TGCGCCAGCAGCTGGAGACTAGCGGGAGGGCCCAATGAGCAGTTCTTC
d_call: -; clone_size: many; cdr3_length: 17; j_call: TRBJ1-4; v_call: TRBV13; cdr3_aa: CASSHRDFIATNEKLFF; cdr3_nt: TGTGCCAGCAGCCATCGGGATTTTATTGCAACTAATGAAAAACTGTTTTTT
d_call: -; clone_size: many; cdr3_length: 15; j_call: TRBJ2-1; v_call: TRBV27; cdr3_aa: CASSLGGVLINEQFF; cdr3_nt: TGTGCCAGCAGTTTGGGTGGGGTACTGATCAATGAGCAGTTCTTC
d_call: TRBD1; clone_size: many; cdr3_length: 15; j_call: TRBJ1-2; v_call: TRBV20-1; cdr3_aa: CSASFRRQGNYGYTF; cdr3_nt: TGCAGTGCTAGCTTTCGTAGACAGGGAAACTATGGCTACACCTTC
d_call: -; clone_size: few; cdr3_length: 15; j_call: TRBJ2-6; v_call: TRBV15; cdr3_aa: CATSRDLSGANVLTF; cdr3_nt: TGTGCCACCAGCAGAGATCTTTCCGGGGCCAACGTCCTGACTTTC
d_call: -; clone_size: -; cdr3_length: 15; j_call: TRBJ1-5; v_call: TRBV12-5; cdr3_aa: CASAKDGRENQPQHF; cdr3_nt: TGTGCTAGTGCGAAGGACGGGAGGGAAAATCAGCCCCAGCATTTT
d_call: TRBD2; clone_size: many; cdr3_length: 15; j_call: TRBJ2-1; v_call: TRBV28; cdr3_aa: CASSFYLAGGREQFF; cdr3_nt: TGTGCCAGCAGTTTTTATCTAGCGGGAGGTCGTGAGCAGTTCTTC
d_call: -; clone_size: few; cdr3_length: 13; j_call: TRBJ2-3; v_call: TRBV27; cdr3_aa: CASSFVGTDTQYF; cdr3_nt: TGTGCCAGCAGTTTTGTGGGCACAGATACGCAGTATTTT
d_call: TRBD2; clone_size: -; cdr3_length: 17; j_call: TRBJ2-1; v_call: TRBV2; cdr3_aa: CASSVLAGGLEVDEQFF; cdr3_nt: TGTGCCAGCAGTGTACTAGCGGGAGGCCTAGAGGTCGATGAGCAGTTCTTC
d_call: TRBD1; clone_size: many; cdr3_length: 15; j_call: TRBJ1-5; v_call: TRBV12-3/TRBV12-4; cdr3_aa: CASSPPGQGNQPQHF; cdr3_nt: TGTGCCAGCAGTCCACCGGGACAGGGGAATCAGCCCCAGCATTTT
d_call: TRBD2; clone_size: few; cdr3_length: 15; j_call: TRBJ2-1; v_call: TRBV20-1; cdr3_aa: CSARDRRESWNEQFF; cdr3_nt: TGCAGTGCTAGAGATCGGCGGGAGTCTTGGAATGAGCAGTTCTTC
d_call: -; clone_size: many; cdr3_length: 14; j_call: TRBJ2-5; v_call: TRBV2; cdr3_aa: CASGPPGVSETQYF; cdr3_nt: TGTGCCAGCGGACCGCCAGGGGTGTCCGAGACCCAGTACTTC
d_call: -; clone_size: many; cdr3_length: 14; j_call: TRBJ2-1; v_call: TRBV6-1; cdr3_aa: CASSRTTDYNEQFF; cdr3_nt: TGTGCCAGCAGCCGTACTACGGACTACAATGAGCAGTTCTTC
d_call: -; clone_size: many; cdr3_length: 14; j_call: TRBJ2-7; v_call: TRBV18; cdr3_aa: CASSRPGHTYEQYF; cdr3_nt: TGTGCCAGCTCACGTCCGGGACACACCTACGAGCAGTACTTC
d_call: -; clone_size: few; cdr3_length: 16; j_call: TRBJ2-2; v_call: TRBV10-3; cdr3_aa: CAISELGGSDTGELFF; cdr3_nt: TGTGCCATCAGTGAGCTAGGGGGGTCGGACACCGGGGAGCTGTTTTTT
d_call: TRBD2; clone_size: many; cdr3_length: 16; j_call: TRBJ2-1; v_call: TRBV9; cdr3_aa: CASSTGASGRHNEQFF; cdr3_nt: TGTGCCAGCAGCACAGGGGCTAGCGGGAGGCACAATGAGCAGTTCTTC
d_call: -; clone_size: -; cdr3_length: 15; j_call: TRBJ2-7; v_call: TRBV6-6; cdr3_aa: CASSYSAGLPYEQYF; cdr3_nt: TGTGCCAGCAGTTACTCGGCGGGACTCCCCTACGAGCAGTACTTC
d_call: TRBD2; clone_size: many; cdr3_length: 16; j_call: TRBJ2-7; v_call: TRBV20-1; cdr3_aa: CSARERSGTGFYEQYF; cdr3_nt: TGCAGTGCTAGAGAACGGAGCGGGACCGGCTTCTACGAGCAGTACTTC